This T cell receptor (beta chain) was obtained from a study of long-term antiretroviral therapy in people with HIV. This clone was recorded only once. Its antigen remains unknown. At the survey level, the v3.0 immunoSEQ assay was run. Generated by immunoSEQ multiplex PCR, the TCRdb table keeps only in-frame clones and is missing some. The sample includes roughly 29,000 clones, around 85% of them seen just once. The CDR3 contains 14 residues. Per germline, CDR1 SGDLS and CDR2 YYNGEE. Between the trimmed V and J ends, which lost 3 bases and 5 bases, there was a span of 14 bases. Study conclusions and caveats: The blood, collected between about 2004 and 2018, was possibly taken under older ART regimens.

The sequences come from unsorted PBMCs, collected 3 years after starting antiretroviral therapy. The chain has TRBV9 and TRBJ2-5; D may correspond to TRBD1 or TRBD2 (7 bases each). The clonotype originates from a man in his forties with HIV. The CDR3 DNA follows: TGTGCCAGCAGCGCAGGGGGGACTATGGAGACCCAGTACTTC. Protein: CASSAGGTMETQYF.